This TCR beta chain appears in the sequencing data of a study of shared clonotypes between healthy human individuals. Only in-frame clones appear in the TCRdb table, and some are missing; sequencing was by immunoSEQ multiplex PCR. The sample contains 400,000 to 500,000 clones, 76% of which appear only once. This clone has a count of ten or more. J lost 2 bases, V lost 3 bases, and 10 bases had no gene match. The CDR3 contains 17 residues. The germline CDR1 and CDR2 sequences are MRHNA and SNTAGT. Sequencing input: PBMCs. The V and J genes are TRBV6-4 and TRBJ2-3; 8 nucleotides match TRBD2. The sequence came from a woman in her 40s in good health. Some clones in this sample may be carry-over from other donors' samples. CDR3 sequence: CASSESPAGDPTDTQYF. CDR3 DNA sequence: TGTGCCAGCAGTGAATCCCCAGCGGGGGATCCCACAGATACGCAGTATTTT.